Detailed here is one TCR beta chain. The assay was immunoSEQ multiplex PCR, and TCRdb's table has in-frame clones only and misses some. Of tens of thousands of clones in the sample, roughly 86% were seen once. The sample originates from a study of OX40 agonist ivuxolimab in advanced cancers. The overall study: It was ivuxolimab, an agonistic anti-OX40 (CD134) antibody, that patients were treated with.

The length of the CDR3 is 15 residues. The V and J ends lost 1 base and 5 bases, in that order; junction bases with no gene match: 2. Germline V lookup: CDR1 MNHNY, CDR2 SVGAGI (reference sequence). The sequence derives from an adult with an advanced solid tumor such as melanoma, head and neck, liver or kidney cancer. The sample consisted of CD4+ or CD8+ T cells sorted from blood, taken in a trial of the OX40 agonist ivuxolimab. The chain has TRBV6-6 and TRBJ2-2; 9 bases line up with TRBD1. The CDR3 region has the DNA TGTGCCAGCAGTTACTACAGGGGGCAAACCGGGGAGCTGTTTTTT. It is translated as CASSYYRGQTGELFF.